Each of the 3 T cell receptor beta chains below was sequenced from the same sample in a study of shared clonotypes between healthy human individuals. This table comes from immunoSEQ multiplex PCR, and its TCRdb copy is limited to in-frame clones, with some not included. The sample holds around 1.1 million clones, 70% to 85% seen once. The specimen sequenced was memory CD4+ T cells from PBMCs. As to subset: CD45RA-negative fraction. These receptors all come from a young man in good health. Some clones in this sample may be carry-over from other donors' samples.

The rearrangement uses TRBV10-2 and TRBJ1-4, with TRBD1 as a possible D gene (6 bases). V dropped 3 bases and J dropped 4 bases, with 18 bases sitting between them. This CDR3 spans 17 amino acids. The germline V gene has CDR1 WSHSY and CDR2 SAAADI. The CDR3 region has the DNA TGCGCCAGCAGTGACCTTAACCCAGGGGCACGTAATGAAAAACTGTTTTTT. Amino acid sequence: CASSDLNPGARNEKLFF.

This clone has a count of ten or more. The chain employs TRBV7-7 and TRBJ2-3, with 7 bases fitting TRBD2. V lost 5 bases to trimming and J lost 6 bases; unmatched junction nucleotides: 11. Looked up from germline, CDR1 is SSHAT and CDR2 is FNYEAQ (reference sequence). CDR3 length equals 15 residues. The CDR3 region is CASSPSGTGGDTQYF. The CDR3 DNA follows: TGTGCCAGCAGCCCTAGCGGAACCGGCGGCGATACGCAGTATTTT.

The table lists this clone with a few counts. Different DNA sequences within this sample yield the same CDR3. The chain is built from TRBV4-3 and TRBJ1-5; D is uncertain. CDR1 is LGHNA and CDR2 is YSLEER in the germline V gene. The germline V and J ends were trimmed by 0 bases and 7 bases, with 7 bases remaining between them. CDR3 length: 13 amino acids. CDR3 sequence: CASSQDRGQPQHF. The CDR3 region has the DNA TGCGCCAGCAGCCAAGATCGTGGCCAGCCCCAGCATTTT.